The 5 T cell receptor beta chains given below trace back to one sample, sequenced in a study of identical twins. TCRdb used MiXCR to reprocess the 5' RACE reads, holding one entry per CDR3 protein. The profile shows approximately 190,000 distinct CDR3 sequences, less than 20% of them singletons. These data were also reused for a study on T cells expressing NK-cell markers.

Specimen: CD8+ T cells sorted from blood. All receptors derive from a woman aged 18-29 years in good health.

The chain employs TRBV7-2 and TRBJ2-7, with 7 nucleotides matching TRBD1. Per germline, CDR1 SGHTA and CDR2 FQGNSA. This CDR3 is built from 15 residues. The J segment lost 5 bases and the V segment lost 5 bases, leaving 12 bases of the junction unmatched. This chain's CDR3 is CASSLFHRTGNEQYF. DNA of the CDR3: TGTGCCAGCAGCCTATTCCATAGGACAGGAAACGAGCAGTACTTC.

This clonotype appeared a few times. The gene calls are TRBV5-5 and TRBJ1-1; tentatively, D is TRBD1 (5 bases). CDR1 and CDR2 (germline): SGHKS, YYEKEE (reference sequence). The CDR3 length is 15 residues. V was cut by 1 base and J by 3 bases, with 13 bases left in between. The CDR3 DNA reads TGTGCCAGCAGCTTGCAAGGGGAAAGGTACACTGAAGCTTTCTTT. Its translation is CASSLQGERYTEAFF.

This clonotype showed up just a few times. The chain is built from TRBV6-1 and TRBJ2-1, with D possibly being TRBD2 (6 bases). V was cut by 6 bases and J by 9 bases, with 15 bases left in between. The CDR3 loop spans 13 amino acids. Germline lookup yields CDR1 MNHNS and CDR2 SASEGT. CDR3 bases: TGTGCCAGCAGCCCCCTCTCGGAGGGTGAGCAGTTCTTC. It translates to CASSPLSEGEQFF.

In this sample, this clonotype turned up a few times. The chain links TRBV13 to TRBJ2-7, with 7 nucleotides matching TRBD1. The V and J ends lost 8 bases and 0 bases, in that order; junction bases with no gene match: 7. Germline V gene sequence: CDR1 PRHDT, CDR2 FYEKMQ (reference sequence). The CDR3 runs to 14 residues. The CDR3 DNA reads as TGTGCCAGCCAGAGAGGGACAGCCTCCTACGAGCAGTACTTC. Translating it yields CASQRGTASYEQYF.

This clonotype has at least ten counts. V and J are TRBV27 and TRBJ2-5; 9 positions match TRBD2. J gave up 5 bases and V 2 bases, and 6 bases lay outside the gene matches. The CDR3 totals 15 residues. Germline-derived CDR1 and CDR2 are MNHEY and SMNVEV (reference sequence). The CDR3 DNA follows: TGTGCCAGCAGTTTAATCGGACTAGCGTATGAGACCCAGTACTTC. It specifies CASSLIGLAYETQYF.